Presented here are 22 T cell receptor beta chains from one specimen sequenced in a study of shared clonotypes between healthy human individuals. CD8 cells classed as naive were CD45RO-negative and positively selected for CCR7, excluding terminally differentiated effector memory CD45RA+ cells. Clones were read by immunoSEQ multiplex PCR, and TCRdb kept only the in-frame ones, dropping some. This table has about 820,000 clones, almost 95% appearing once. Material: naive CD8+ T cells sorted from blood. Receptor source: a man aged 25 to 40 in good health.

This clone has more than one count but fewer than ten. The chain uses TRBV2 and TRBJ2-2; D is unclear. The germline V gene has CDR1 SNHLY and CDR2 FYNNEI. This CDR3 has 10 amino acids. Trimming removed 6 bases from V and 6 bases from J, with 2 bases in between. CDR3 bases: TGTGCCAGCAGGGCCGGGGAGCTGTTTTTT. Protein: CASRAGELFF.

The genes are TRBV4-1 and TRBJ1-3, with a weak D call TRBD1 (5 bases). Between the trimmed V and J ends, which lost 1 base and 2 bases, there was a span of 9 bases. The CDR3 is 15 residues long. Germline loops: CDR1 MGHRA, CDR2 YSYEKL. The DNA of the CDR3 is TGCGCCAGCAGCCAAGTAACAGGAGCTGGAAACACCATATATTTT. Protein product: CASSQVTGAGNTIYF.

The chain uses TRBV5-1 and TRBJ1-5, with TRBD1 as a possible D gene (6 bases). V lost 4 bases and J lost 5, with 13 bases in between. The germline V gene encodes CDR1 SGHRS and CDR2 YFSETQ. The CDR3 is made up of 14 amino acids. CDR3 sequence: CASSPQGLHQPQHF. The CDR3, as DNA: TGCGCCAGCAGCCCACAGGGTCTGCATCAGCCCCAGCATTTT. The whole variable domain, remainder taken from reference TRBV5-1 and TRBJ1-5, is KAGVTQTPRYLIKTRGQQVTLSCSPISGHRSVSWYQQTPGQGLQFLFEYFSETQRNKGNFPGRFSGRQFSNSRSEMNVSTLELGDSALYLCASSPQGLHQPQHFGDGTRLSIL.

The CDR3 region is CASSEALRGYNEQFF. As DNA, the CDR3 is TGTGCCAGCAGTGAAGCGCTTCGGGGGTACAATGAGCAGTTCTTC. The genes are TRBV2 and TRBJ2-1; tentative D call: TRBD2 (6 bases). The V end was cut by 0 bases, the J end by 4 bases, with 10 bases between. This CDR3 is built from 15 residues. CDR1 is SNHLY, CDR2 FYNNEI, per germline.

The V and J genes are TRBV11-3 and TRBJ2-1, with D perhaps matching TRBD2 (5 bases). Germline assignment: CDR1 SGHNT and CDR2 YENEEA. V shed 2 bases and J shed 0 bases, with 8 bases lying between them. The CDR3 spans 15 residues. Here the CDR3 reads CASSLSGLSYNEQFF. The CDR3 DNA sequence: TGTGCCAGCAGCTTAAGCGGCCTCTCCTACAATGAGCAGTTCTTC.

This chain links TRBV14 with TRBJ1-1; D unclear. The germline CDR1 and CDR2 sequences are SGHDN and FVKESK. Trimming left V 5 bases short and J 4 bases short, with 20 bases between. CDR3 length equals 16 residues. DNA of the CDR3: TGTGCCAGCAGCATCCCCGGGCCGCACGGTGGCACTGAAGCTTTCTTT. Protein product: CASSIPGPHGGTEAFF.

The chain employs TRBV2 and TRBJ2-7, with D tentatively TRBD1 or TRBD2 (5 bases each). From germline, CDR1 is SNHLY and CDR2 FYNNEI. The V gene lost 7 bases and the J gene lost 3 bases, with 13 bases spanning the gap. CDR3 length: 13 amino acids. CDR3 DNA sequence: TGTGCCAGCAATCTGGGACCCGGCTACGAGCAGTACTTC. Residues: CASNLGPGYEQYF.

This chain links TRBV15 with TRBJ1-1; D is uncertain. Germline values: CDR1 LNHNV, CDR2 YYDKDF (reference sequence). V was trimmed by 0 bases and J by 8 bases, leaving 10 bases between them. The length of the CDR3 is 13 residues. DNA for the CDR3: TGTGCCACCAGCAGAGATAGGGAAACCGAAGCTTTCTTT. This gives the protein CATSRDRETEAFF. The full variable domain, in which reference TRBV15 and TRBJ1-1 provide the parts outside the CDR3, is DAMVIQNPRYQVTQFGKPVTLSCSQTLNHNVMYWYQQKSSQAPKLLFHYYDKDFNNEADTPDNFQSRRPNTSFCFLDIRSPGLGDTAMYLCATSRDRETEAFFGQGTRLTVV.

The J gene is TRBJ2-1, the V gene TRBV6-1; D might be TRBD2 (5 bases). The CDR3 is made up of 18 amino acids. Germline V gene lookup returns CDR1 MNHNS and CDR2 SASEGT. V was clipped by 4 bases and J by 3 bases, with 22 bases between them. CDR3 DNA sequence: TGTGCCAGCAGTGCCCTCCCCGACACTAGGGCTAGCTACAATGAGCAGTTCTTC. This sequence encodes CASSALPDTRASYNEQFF.

CDR3 DNA sequence: TGTGCCAGCAGCCCTACCCCCGGGGAAAGGGGGGACCAAGAGACCCAGTACTTC. Its translation: CASSPTPGERGDQETQYF. The chain combines TRBV14 with TRBJ2-5; either TRBD1 or TRBD2 may fit D (6 bases each). CDR1 is SGHDN and CDR2 is FVKESK in the germline V gene. Trimming stripped 4 bases from V and 0 bases from J, with 21 bases between. There are 18 residues in the CDR3.

V and J are TRBV27 and TRBJ2-3; tentatively, D is TRBD2 (6 bases). The germline V gene has CDR1 MNHEY and CDR2 SMNVEV (reference sequence). There are 15 residues in the CDR3. Trimming left V 0 bases short and J 3 bases short, with 10 bases between. CDR3 loop: CASSLSSGMTDTQYF. Written as DNA, the CDR3 is TGTGCCAGCAGTTTATCTAGCGGCATGACAGATACGCAGTATTTT.

CDR3 loop: CASSDLEFNYGYTF. The CDR3 DNA reads TGCGCCAGCAGTGATTTGGAGTTTAACTATGGCTACACCTTC. The chain carries TRBV10-1 and TRBJ1-2; D gene ambiguous. Germline CDR1 is WNHNN and CDR2 is SYGVQD (reference sequence). CDR3 length: 14 amino acids. V gave up 3 bases and J gave up 1 base, with 9 bases separating them.

This clone appeared a single time. This sequence joins TRBV5-4 and TRBJ2-7; D is possibly TRBD2 (6 bases). The germline CDR1 and CDR2 sequences are SGHNT and YYREEE (reference sequence). The CDR3 contains 14 residues. The ends were cut back, 1 base at V and 6 bases at J, with 14 bases in the middle. The CDR3 DNA reads TGTGCCAGCAGCTTGATAACGGGAGCGCGCGAGCAGTACTTC. It specifies CASSLITGAREQYF.

The chain couples TRBV7-9 to TRBJ1-4, with no clear D. Germline loops: CDR1 SEHNR, CDR2 FQNEAQ (reference sequence). The CDR3 loop spans 14 amino acids. The ends were cut back, 1 base at V and 1 base at J, with 4 bases in the middle. The CDR3 loop is CASSLGVTNEKLFF. The DNA of the CDR3 is TGTGCCAGCAGCTTAGGAGTAACTAATGAAAAACTGTTTTTT.

The chain carries TRBV27 and TRBJ2-7; 7 bases are a match to TRBD2. The V gene end was trimmed by 1 base and the J gene end by 2 bases; junction bases not matched to a gene: 5. CDR3 length: 15 amino acids. The germline V gene encodes CDR1 MNHEY and CDR2 SMNVEV (reference sequence). CDR3 residues: CASSLWSGGPYEQYF. The CDR3 DNA reads TGTGCCAGCAGTTTATGGTCGGGAGGCCCCTACGAGCAGTACTTC.

The chain links TRBV11-2 to TRBJ2-7; TRBD1 matches 9 bases. The CDR3 contains 15 residues. Germline V gene sequence: CDR1 SGHAT, CDR2 FQNNGV. Germline trimming cut 0 bases from V and 3 bases from J; bases unmatched to any gene: 3. The CDR3 reads CASSLEETGGYEQYF. The CDR3 region has the DNA TGTGCCAGCAGCTTAGAGGAGACAGGGGGCTACGAGCAGTACTTC.

The sample holds a few counts of this clone. The rearrangement joins TRBV4-2 to TRBJ1-4; D is undetermined. Germline assignment: CDR1 LGHNA and CDR2 YNFKEQ. CDR3 size: 14 residues. With 2 bases removed from V and 3 bases from J, the gap between germline ends came to 7 bases. In DNA, the CDR3 is TGTGCCAGCAGCCAACAATGGGCTAATGAAAAACTGTTTTTT. Translating gives CASSQQWANEKLFF.

The CDR3 protein is CASSSGQVNEKLFF. CDR3 nucleotide sequence: TGTGCCAGCAGTTCCGGACAGGTTAATGAAAAACTGTTTTTT. V is TRBV27 and J is TRBJ1-4, with 7 bases fitting TRBD1. Losses at the gene ends were 4 bases for V and 4 bases for J; bases not matched to a gene: 3. This CDR3 spans 14 amino acids. Per the germline V gene, CDR1 is MNHEY and CDR2 is SMNVEV (reference sequence).

The table lists this clone with a count of one. The chain is built from TRBV27 and TRBJ2-7; 8 bases match TRBD1. After removal of 4 bases from V and 2 bases from J, the junction contained 1 base not matched to a gene. Germline V gives CDR1 MNHEY, CDR2 SMNVEV (reference sequence). The CDR3 is made up of 13 amino acids. The CDR3 DNA reads as TGTGCCAGCAGTTGGGACAGGACCTACGAGCAGTACTTC. Encoded protein: CASSWDRTYEQYF.

The V and J genes are TRBV20-1 and TRBJ2-1, with unresolved D. The germline CDR1 and CDR2 sequences are DFQATT and SNEGSKA (reference sequence). The ends were cut back, 5 bases at V and 9 bases at J, with 11 bases in the middle. The CDR3 is made up of 11 amino acids. The CDR3 reads CSASVVGEQFF. CDR3 DNA sequence: TGCAGTGCTTCGGTGGTTGGTGAGCAGTTCTTC.

The J gene is TRBJ2-7, the V gene TRBV27; a weak D match, TRBD1 (5 bases). With 0 bases removed from V and 7 bases from J, the gap between germline ends came to 13 bases. Germline CDR1 is MNHEY and CDR2 is SMNVEV (reference sequence). This CDR3 has 14 residues. The CDR3 region has the DNA TGTGCCAGCAGTTTATCCCCAGGGAAGAGGGAGCAGTACTTC. Protein sequence: CASSLSPGKREQYF.

This chain connects TRBV10-2 to TRBJ2-7; tentative D call: TRBD2 (5 bases). Deletions cut 3 bases from V and 7 bases from J, with 16 bases between. The CDR3 is 14 amino acids. The germline V gene has CDR1 WSHSY and CDR2 SAAADI. The CDR3 DNA is TGCGCCAGCAGTGACCGATGGGGTCCGGGGGAGCAGTACTTC. It codes for CASSDRWGPGEQYF.